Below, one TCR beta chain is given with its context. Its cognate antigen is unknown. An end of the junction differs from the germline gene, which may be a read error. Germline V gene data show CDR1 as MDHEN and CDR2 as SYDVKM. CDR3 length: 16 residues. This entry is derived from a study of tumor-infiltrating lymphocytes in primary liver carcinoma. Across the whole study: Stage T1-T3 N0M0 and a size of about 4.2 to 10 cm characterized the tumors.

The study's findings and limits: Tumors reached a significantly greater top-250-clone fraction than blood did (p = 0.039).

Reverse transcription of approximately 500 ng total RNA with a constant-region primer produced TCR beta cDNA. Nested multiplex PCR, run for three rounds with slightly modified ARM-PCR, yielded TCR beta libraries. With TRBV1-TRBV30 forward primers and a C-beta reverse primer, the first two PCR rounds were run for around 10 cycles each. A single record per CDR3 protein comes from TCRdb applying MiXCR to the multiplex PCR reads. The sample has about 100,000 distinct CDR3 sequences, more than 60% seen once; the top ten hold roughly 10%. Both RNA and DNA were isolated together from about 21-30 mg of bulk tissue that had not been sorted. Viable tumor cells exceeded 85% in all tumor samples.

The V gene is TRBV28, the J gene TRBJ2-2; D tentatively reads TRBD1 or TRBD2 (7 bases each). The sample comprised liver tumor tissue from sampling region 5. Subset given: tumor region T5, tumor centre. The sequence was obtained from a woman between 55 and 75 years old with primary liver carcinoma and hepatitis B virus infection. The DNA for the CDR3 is TGTGTCAGCAGTTTATCAGGGGGGGTGAACACCGGGAAGCTGTTTTTT. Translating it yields CVSSLSGGVNTGKLFF.